The clone carrying this TCR beta chain was counted once. Its specificity is unknown. TCRdb's table, derived via immunoSEQ multiplex PCR, lists solely in-frame clones and lacks some. The data contain fewer than 150,000 clones, approximately 90% of them singletons. The sample comes from a study of Ad26.COV2.S vaccination and SARS-CoV-2 variants. General study points: Post-vaccination spike-specific CD8+ and CD4+ T cell responses reportedly had substantial breadth.

Trimming took 5 bases from V and 3 from J; bases not matched to a gene: 7. The CDR3 runs 16 residues. Germline-derived CDR1 and CDR2 are MDHEN and SYDVKM. The origin of this receptor is a human donor who had recovered from COVID-19. V and J are TRBV28 and TRBJ2-7, with 13 bases matching TRBD2. This material consisted of peripheral blood, taken after recovery from COVID-19. The CDR3: CASSQLGLAGHYEQYF. CDR3 nucleotides: TGTGCCAGCAGTCAACTGGGACTAGCGGGGCACTACGAGCAGTACTTC.